This T cell receptor (beta chain) is from a study of blood T cell repertoires in COVID-19. This CDR3 region has 17 residues. CDR1 and CDR2 (germline): MGHRA, YSYEKL. Germline trimming cut 4 bases from V and 8 bases from J; bases unmatched to any gene: 15. Authors' methods: Amplification of reference gene primers provided the estimated nucleated cell counts. Only in-frame clones appear in the TCRdb table, and some are missing; sequencing was by immunoSEQ multiplex PCR. V, J and clone size are those of that table, while D and trimming were read from the DNA. The top ten hold roughly 20% of the sample, which has over 150,000 clones, approximately 79% seen once.

The chain links TRBV4-1 to TRBJ2-1, with 9 bases fitting TRBD2. The sequence was collected from a woman aged 65 to 85 in a cohort exposed to, infected with or recovered from COVID-19 (not recorded which). The sample was PBMCs or T cells enriched from blood (not recorded which). The CDR3: CASSPGLATKLSDEQFF. The CDR3 DNA sequence: TGCGCCAGCAGCCCTGGACTAGCGACCAAGTTAAGCGATGAGCAGTTCTTC.